A selection of T cell receptor beta chains follows, all from one sample in a study of human T cells and chemical hapten exposure. From the RACE reads, TCRdb called clonotypes with MiXCR, one entry per CDR3 protein. The repertoire holds a few hundred thousand distinct CDR3 sequences, with more than 5% as singletons. The sample consisted of whole blood, taken in connection with sensitization to the hapten diphenylcyclopropenone (DPC). The receptors come from a young woman with alopecia areata. Some clones in this sample may be carry-over from other donors' samples. CDR3s include the opening cysteine and the closing phenylalanine or tryptophan. A D gene is named only where the DNA matches it firmly. Size is stated for part of the rows, as once, few or many counts, or as a class when the clone is expanded.

V: TRBV20-1; D: -; J: TRBJ2-3; size: -; DNA: TGCAGTGCTAGCGGGGGAGGAGATACGCAGTATTTT; CDR3: CSASGGGDTQYF
V: TRBV29-1; D: -; J: TRBJ1-5; size: few; DNA: TGCAGCGTCGGTGACAGGAATCAGCCCCAGCATTTT; CDR3: CSVGDRNQPQHF
V: TRBV20-1; D: -; J: TRBJ2-3; size: few; DNA: TGCAGTACCCGCGCCTCTAGCACAGATACGCAGTATTTT; CDR3: CSTRASSTDTQYF
V: TRBV9; D: TRBD1; J: TRBJ1-2; size: -; DNA: TGTGCCAGCAGCGTAGGGACAGGGGGCGACTATGGCTACACCTTC; CDR3: CASSVGTGGDYGYTF
V: TRBV7-9; D: -; J: TRBJ1-6; size: -; DNA: TGTGCCAGCAGCTTCCCCGAATCACCCCTCCACTTT; CDR3: CASSFPESPLHF
V: TRBV12-3/TRBV12-4; D: TRBD2; J: TRBJ2-1; size: -; DNA: TGTGCCAGCAGTTTTAAAGGACTAGCGGGGGGGCTGGATGAGCAGTTCTTC; CDR3: CASSFKGLAGGLDEQFF
V: TRBV7-3; D: -; J: TRBJ2-1; size: many; DNA: TGTGCCAGCAGCTTAACGGGGGCAGACAATGAGCAGTTCTTC; CDR3: CASSLTGADNEQFF
V: TRBV19; D: -; J: TRBJ1-2; size: -; DNA: TGTGCCAGTAGAGGCTCAAGACCGGCTAGGAACTATGGCTACACCTTC; CDR3: CASRGSRPARNYGYTF
V: TRBV7-2; D: TRBD2; J: TRBJ2-5; size: -; DNA: TGTGCCAGCAGCTTAATGACTAGCGGGGGCCAAGAGACCCAGTACTTC; CDR3: CASSLMTSGGQETQYF
V: TRBV28; D: TRBD1; J: TRBJ2-7; size: few; DNA: TGTGCCAGCAGTCTCAAGGACAGGGTTAACCGACAGTACTTC; CDR3: CASSLKDRVNRQYF
V: TRBV12-3/TRBV12-4; D: -; J: TRBJ1-4; size: few; DNA: TGTGCCAGCAGCCTCAGCACCGAAGATAATGAAAAACTGTTTTTT; CDR3: CASSLSTEDNEKLFF
V: TRBV3-1; D: TRBD1; J: TRBJ1-1; size: few; DNA: TGTGCCAGCAGCCCAAGGGGGCTAACTGAAGCTTTCTTT; CDR3: CASSPRGLTEAFF
V: TRBV12-3/TRBV12-4; D: TRBD1; J: TRBJ1-2; size: many; DNA: TGTGCCAGCAGTTTAAGGCAGGGGGCTACTAACTATGGCTACACCTTC; CDR3: CASSLRQGATNYGYTF
V: TRBV11-2; D: TRBD1; J: TRBJ2-7; size: few; DNA: TGTGCCAGCAGCTTAGCTATCATTGGACAGGTGACCTACGAGCAGTACTTC; CDR3: CASSLAIIGQVTYEQYF
V: TRBV5-1; D: TRBD1; J: TRBJ2-7; size: -; DNA: TGCGCCAGCTCAATGGTTCGGACAGGGACCTACGAGCAGTACTTC; CDR3: CASSMVRTGTYEQYF
V: TRBV10-3; D: TRBD1; J: TRBJ2-3; size: few; DNA: TGTGCCATCAGTGAGACGTCCCGGGACAGGTCCACAGATACGCAGTATTTT; CDR3: CAISETSRDRSTDTQYF
V: TRBV20-1; D: -; J: TRBJ2-2; size: few; DNA: TGCAGTGCTAGAGACGGGGAGCTGTTTTTT; CDR3: CSARDGELFF
V: TRBV2; D: -; J: TRBJ2-3; size: many; DNA: TGTGCCAGCAGTGTGAGGACTAGCACAGATACGCAGTATTTT; CDR3: CASSVRTSTDTQYF
V: TRBV4-2; D: -; J: TRBJ1-6; size: many; DNA: TGTGCCAGCAGCCAAGGAGCCTCCTCTAATTCACCCCTCCACTTT; CDR3: CASSQGASSNSPLHF
V: TRBV7-9; D: -; J: TRBJ1-1; size: many; DNA: TGTGCCAGCAGCTTACACGGGAACACTGAAGCTTTCTTT; CDR3: CASSLHGNTEAFF
V: TRBV29-1; D: -; J: TRBJ2-5; size: few; DNA: TGCAGCGTTGTCCGCGGGGGCGCCGGGCCGGGAGAGACCCAGTACTTC; CDR3: CSVVRGGAGPGETQYF
V: TRBV7-9; D: -; J: TRBJ1-4; size: many; DNA: TGTGCCAGCAGCCAATCCATGACTAGTACTAATGAAAAACTGTTTTTT; CDR3: CASSQSMTSTNEKLFF
V: TRBV23-1; D: -; J: TRBJ2-4; size: -; DNA: TGCGCCAGCCGATCCCCCAGCCACATTCAGTACTTC; CDR3: CASRSPSHIQYF
V: TRBV10-3; D: TRBD1; J: TRBJ1-3; size: -; DNA: TGTGCCATCAGTGAGGGACAGGGGGCTGCTAGAAACACCATATATTTT; CDR3: CAISEGQGAARNTIYF
V: TRBV20-1; D: -; J: TRBJ1-1; size: -; DNA: TGCAGTGCTTACCTCCAGGAGAACACTGAAGCTTTCTTT; CDR3: CSAYLQENTEAFF
V: TRBV5-4; D: TRBD1; J: TRBJ1-1; size: many; DNA: TGTGCCAGCAGCCAAGGGGGCCTACGGGACACTGAAGCTTTCTTT; CDR3: CASSQGGLRDTEAFF
V: TRBV2; D: -; J: TRBJ1-5; size: many; DNA: TGTGCCAGCAGTGATGACGGGGGCCTTAGGCAGCCCCAGCATTTT; CDR3: CASSDDGGLRQPQHF
V: TRBV12-3/TRBV12-4; D: -; J: TRBJ2-3; size: -; DNA: TGTGCCAGCACTCCAGGGACGGGCACGAATACGCAGTATTTT; CDR3: CASTPGTGTNTQYF
V: TRBV13; D: TRBD1; J: TRBJ1-2; size: few; DNA: TGTGCCAGCAGCACCTGGACAGGGGGCGAAGGTTTGAATGGCTACACCTTC; CDR3: CASSTWTGGEGLNGYTF
V: TRBV7-2; D: -; J: TRBJ2-2; size: many; DNA: TGTGCCAGCAGCCCCCTAGCCGGAGGGGAGCTGTTTTTT; CDR3: CASSPLAGGELFF
V: TRBV12-3/TRBV12-4; D: TRBD2; J: TRBJ2-4; size: -; DNA: TGTGCCAGCAGTCTAGCGGGGGGTCGGGACATTCAGTACTTC; CDR3: CASSLAGGRDIQYF
V: TRBV20-1; D: -; J: TRBJ2-3; size: many; DNA: TGCAGTGCTAGGGCCCGGAGAACAGATACGCAGTATTTT; CDR3: CSARARRTDTQYF
V: TRBV7-8; D: TRBD2; J: TRBJ2-3; size: -; DNA: TGTGCCAGCAGCTTCGCCCGCCTAGCGGGGGACCCAGATACGCAGTATTTT; CDR3: CASSFARLAGDPDTQYF
V: TRBV7-9; D: -; J: TRBJ2-5; size: -; DNA: TGTGCCAGCAGCCCAACTGCATCGGAGACCCAGTACTTC; CDR3: CASSPTASETQYF
V: TRBV12-3/TRBV12-4; D: -; J: TRBJ2-1; size: -; DNA: TGTGCCAGCAGGGGCAGAGACCAGAGCTCCTACAATGAGCAGTTCTTC; CDR3: CASRGRDQSSYNEQFF
V: TRBV11-2; D: -; J: TRBJ2-1; size: -; DNA: TGTGCCAGCAGCTTATTCCCAGGCTCCTACAATGAGCAGTTCTTC; CDR3: CASSLFPGSYNEQFF
V: TRBV5-1; D: TRBD2; J: TRBJ2-5; size: many; DNA: TGCGCCAGCAGCTTCGCCGGGACTAGGAAGCAAGAGACCCAGTACTTC; CDR3: CASSFAGTRKQETQYF
V: TRBV20-1; D: TRBD2; J: TRBJ2-7; size: -; DNA: TGCAGTGCCATACCGGGACTATACTCCTACGAGCAGTACTTC; CDR3: CSAIPGLYSYEQYF
V: TRBV27; D: TRBD2; J: TRBJ2-3; size: -; DNA: TGTGCCAGCAGTCCACGACTAGCGGTCGATACAGATACGCAGTATTTT; CDR3: CASSPRLAVDTDTQYF
V: TRBV20-1; D: -; J: TRBJ2-1; size: many; DNA: TGCAGTGCTAGTGCGCGCGGCAGCTCCTACAATGAGCAGTTCTTC; CDR3: CSASARGSSYNEQFF
V: TRBV5-1; D: -; J: TRBJ1-3; size: many; DNA: TGCGCCAGCAGCTTCGACGGAAACACCATATATTTT; CDR3: CASSFDGNTIYF
V: TRBV20-1; D: -; J: TRBJ2-1; size: many; DNA: TGCAGTGCTAGAGCCTCTCCGGCAGTTGAGCAGTTCTTC; CDR3: CSARASPAVEQFF
V: TRBV3-1; D: -; J: TRBJ1-2; size: few; DNA: TGTGCCAGCAGCCAAGATGGGGGAGAAGGCTACACCTTC; CDR3: CASSQDGGEGYTF
V: TRBV5-1; D: TRBD2; J: TRBJ2-5; size: -; DNA: TGCGCCAGCAGCGCTAGCGGGGGGCCATCCCCAGAGACCCAGTACTTC; CDR3: CASSASGGPSPETQYF
V: TRBV6-5; D: -; J: TRBJ1-1; size: -; DNA: TGTGCCAGCAGTTACTCGGTACAATATCTGGCTGAAGCTTTCTTT; CDR3: CASSYSVQYLAEAFF
V: TRBV12-3/TRBV12-4; D: -; J: TRBJ1-2; size: many; DNA: TGTGCCAGCGGAGAGACAGCTAACTATGGCTACACCTTC; CDR3: CASGETANYGYTF
V: TRBV7-2; D: -; J: TRBJ1-2; size: many; DNA: TGTGCCAGCAGCCCATCCAGTACACAGGGCTTCTACTATGGCTACACCTTC; CDR3: CASSPSSTQGFYYGYTF
V: TRBV6-6; D: -; J: TRBJ2-1; size: -; DNA: TGTGCCAGCAGTTACAAAGGCGGGGATTACAATGAGCAGTTCTTC; CDR3: CASSYKGGDYNEQFF
V: TRBV5-1; D: -; J: TRBJ1-1; size: many; DNA: TGCGCCAGCAGCGGGACCTTAACGGGACTTGAAGCTTTCTTT; CDR3: CASSGTLTGLEAFF
V: TRBV12-5; D: -; J: TRBJ1-5; size: few; DNA: TGTGCTAGTGGTTTGACCCCCACTCAGCCCCAGCATTTT; CDR3: CASGLTPTQPQHF
V: TRBV15; D: -; J: TRBJ2-3; size: many; DNA: TGTGCCACCAGCAGAGATAGTACGGGAGATACGCAGTATTTT; CDR3: CATSRDSTGDTQYF
V: TRBV11-2; D: -; J: TRBJ1-5; size: many; DNA: TGTGCCAGCAGCTTAGAATGCGTCCCTAGTTATCACCAGCATTTT; CDR3: CASSLECVPSYHQHF